The 21 T cell receptor beta chains below come from one sample, sequenced in a study of cytomegalovirus exposure and HLA in healthy donors. Sequencing was performed with immunoSEQ multiplex PCR; in TCRdb, only in-frame clones are kept and a portion is missing. The data contain roughly 110,000 clones, 88% of them singletons. The sample comprised PBMCs. The receptor set was obtained from a woman under 30 in good health and CMV-seropositive.

The V call is TRBV18, the J call TRBJ2-2; D uncertain. CDR3 length equals 16 residues. V was pared by 6 bases and J by 0 bases, with 14 bases between. Germline V gives CDR1 KGHSH, CDR2 LQKENI. The CDR3 nucleotides are TGTGCCAGCTCTACTATAGGCCCTGCGAACACCGGGGAGCTGTTTTTT. It specifies CASSTIGPANTGELFF.

This rearrangement joins TRBV7-9 to TRBJ1-5, with TRBD1 identical over 12 bases. The CDR3 runs 17 residues. Germline V gene data show CDR1 as SEHNR and CDR2 as FQNEAQ (reference sequence). V shed 5 bases, J shed 0 bases, and the junction held 5 bases outside the gene matches. DNA of the CDR3: TGTGCCAGCAGCCGTGGGACAGGGGGCTTTAGCAATCAGCCCCAGCATTTT. As protein: CASSRGTGGFSNQPQHF.

This CDR3 is CASSLAGGVTQYF. In DNA form, the CDR3 reads TGTGCCAGCAGCTTAGCGGGGGGGGTTACGCAGTATTTT. The chain carries TRBV7-2 and TRBJ2-3, with TRBD2 matching 7 bases. The CDR3 runs to 13 residues. Germline V lookup: CDR1 SGHTA, CDR2 FQGNSA. The V gene end was trimmed by 0 bases and the J gene end by 8 bases; junction bases not matched to a gene: 2.

The chain combines TRBV19 with TRBJ1-3, with 7 bases that match TRBD1. J lost 0 bases, V lost 3 bases, and 11 bases had no gene match. The CDR3 spans 18 residues. From germline, CDR1 is LNHDA and CDR2 SQIVND (reference sequence). The CDR3 reads CASSMTGQAATSGNTIYF. The CDR3 DNA reads as TGTGCCAGTAGTATGACAGGACAGGCGGCGACCTCTGGAAACACCATATATTTT.

For this clone: A read error may produce the germline difference seen at one junction end. This specimen includes other DNA sequences encoding the same CDR3. This chain uses TRBV4-1 with TRBJ2-7; the D gene is possibly TRBD1 (6 bases). The CDR3 is made up of 13 amino acids. Germline loops: CDR1 MGHRA, CDR2 YSYEKL. CDR3 bases: TGCGCCAGTAGCCAAACAGGGACCTACGAGCAGTACTTC. Translating it yields CASSQTGTYEQYF.

This clone was found a few times. The rearrangement uses TRBV7-2 and TRBJ2-1; 7 positions agree with TRBD2. Germline values: CDR1 SGHTA, CDR2 FQGNSA. The CDR3 has 14 amino acids. V gave up 4 bases and J gave up 8 bases; unmatched junction bases: 8. As DNA, the CDR3 is TGTGCCAGCAGCTGGGGGGGGGAAGTGGATGAGCAGTTCTTC. This gives the protein CASSWGGEVDEQFF.

The V and J genes are TRBV5-4 and TRBJ2-3, with TRBD1 identical over 8 bases. This CDR3 is 15 amino acids long. Germline CDR1 reads SGHNT; CDR2 reads YYREEE (reference sequence). Trimming at V came to 4 bases and at J to 1 base, leaving 5 bases not matched to a gene. This CDR3 is CASSNQQGGTDTQYF. The CDR3 DNA follows: TGTGCCAGCAGCAATCAACAGGGGGGCACAGATACGCAGTATTTT.

The V call is TRBV18, the J call TRBJ1-2; a possible D gene is TRBD1 (6 bases). Germline CDR1 KGHSH, CDR2 LQKENI. The CDR3 is 16 amino acids. V was cut by 0 bases and J by 3 bases, with 14 bases left in between. Written as DNA, the CDR3 is TGTGCCAGCTCACCACCGGGGGCAGGGTCCTACTATGGCTACACCTTC. Protein: CASSPPGAGSYYGYTF.

The J gene is TRBJ2-1, the V gene TRBV6-4, with 12 bases lining up with TRBD1. V dropped 0 bases and J dropped 9; count of bases not matched to a gene: 3. CDR3 size: 15 residues. Germline lookup yields CDR1 MRHNA and CDR2 SNTAGT. The CDR3 DNA sequence: TGTGCCAGCAGTGACTCCGGGACAGGGGGCAGTGAGCAGTTCTTC. Residues: CASSDSGTGGSEQFF.

This rearrangement joins TRBV7-2 to TRBJ1-1, with D unresolved. Germline CDR1 SGHTA, CDR2 FQGNSA. The germline V and J ends were trimmed by 3 bases and 1 base, with 9 bases remaining between them. CDR3 length: 14 residues. Written as DNA, the CDR3 is TGTGCCAGCAGCTTTTCTCCAGGGAACACTGAAGCTTTCTTT. Encoded protein: CASSFSPGNTEAFF.

The chain employs TRBV2 and TRBJ1-5; 7 bases are a match to TRBD1. The CDR3 runs to 15 residues. Germline V gene sequence: CDR1 SNHLY, CDR2 FYNNEI. Losses at the gene ends were 7 bases for V and 3 bases for J; bases not matched to a gene: 9. The CDR3 region is CASKRDSHLNQPQHF. The CDR3 DNA is TGTGCCAGCAAAAGGGACAGCCATCTCAATCAGCCCCAGCATTTT. Combining the CDR3 with reference TRBV2 and TRBJ1-5 gives the whole variable domain EPEVTQTPSHQVTQMGQEVILRCVPISNHLYFYWYRQILGQKVEFLVSFYNNEISEKSEIFDDQFSVERPDGSNFTLKIRSTKLEDSAMYFCASKRDSHLNQPQHFGDGTRLSIL.

This chain joins TRBV28 and TRBJ1-5; 10 positions agree with TRBD1. Germline V gene data show CDR1 as MDHEN and CDR2 as SYDVKM. This CDR3 comprises 15 residues. The trim removed 4 bases at V and 5 bases at J, leaving 5 bases unmatched. This chain's CDR3 is CASSSGTGVDQPQHF. DNA for the CDR3: TGTGCCAGCAGTTCCGGGACAGGGGTGGATCAGCCCCAGCATTTT.

This chain connects TRBV5-1 to TRBJ1-2, with 12 bases fitting TRBD1. CDR1 and CDR2 from the germline V gene are SGHRS and YFSETQ. CDR3 length: 17 residues. Trimming at V came to 4 bases and at J to 3 bases, leaving 10 bases not matched to a gene. For the CDR3, the DNA is TGCGCCAGCAGCCCCCGGGACAGGGGGCTGGCGGACTATGGCTACACCTTC. This codes for CASSPRDRGLADYGYTF.

The V gene is TRBV4-1, the J gene TRBJ1-5; a weak D match, TRBD1 (6 bases). The CDR3 sequence is 15 residues long. CDR1 and CDR2 from the germline V gene are MGHRA and YSYEKL. The V and J ends lost 0 bases and 7 bases respectively, with 13 bases between them. CDR3 residues: CASSQDWGQDQPQHF. The CDR3 DNA follows: TGCGCCAGCAGCCAAGATTGGGGGCAAGACCAGCCCCAGCATTTT.

This clone was seen only once. The V and J genes are TRBV27 and TRBJ2-7; the match to TRBD1 covers 9 bases. Germline V gene lookup returns CDR1 MNHEY and CDR2 SMNVEV (reference sequence). Trimming took 5 bases from V and 0 from J; bases not matched to a gene: 5. The CDR3 contains 15 residues. The CDR3 here is CASSPTGGASYEQYF. DNA for the CDR3: TGTGCCAGCAGTCCCACAGGGGGCGCCTCCTACGAGCAGTACTTC.

This chain joins TRBV7-2 and TRBJ2-2; D unresolved. Germline V lookup: CDR1 SGHTA, CDR2 FQGNSA. The CDR3 runs to 12 residues. V dropped 5 bases and J dropped 3 bases, with 4 bases sitting between them. The CDR3 DNA follows: TGTGCCAGCAGCCTGTACACCGGGGAGCTGTTTTTT. Its translation: CASSLYTGELFF.

The genes are TRBV7-9 and TRBJ1-2, with D unclear. Trimming pared 5 bases from V and 3 bases from J, leaving 4 bases between. Germline loops: CDR1 SEHNR, CDR2 FQNEAQ (reference sequence). The CDR3 consists of 11 residues. Written as DNA, the CDR3 is TGTGCCAGCAGCCGGGACTATGGCTACACCTTC. It encodes CASSRDYGYTF.

The CDR3 spells CASSYSIDSPYGYTF. CDR3 bases: TGTGCCAGCAGTTACTCCATCGACAGCCCCTATGGCTACACCTTC. The chain employs TRBV6-5 and TRBJ1-2; tentatively, D is TRBD1 (5 bases). The germline CDR1 and CDR2 sequences are MNHEY and SVGAGI. V was clipped by 0 bases and J by 4 bases, with 12 bases between them. The CDR3 has 15 amino acids.

The J gene is TRBJ2-5, the V gene TRBV27, with 8 bases lining up with TRBD2. In germline, CDR1 is MNHEY, CDR2 SMNVEV (reference sequence). J lost 1 base, V lost 2 bases, and 3 bases had no gene match. This CDR3 contains 15 residues. The CDR3 spells CASSLGAGGQETQYF. The CDR3 region has the DNA TGTGCCAGCAGTTTAGGGGCGGGGGGCCAAGAGACCCAGTACTTC.

The V and J genes are TRBV18 and TRBJ2-7; 13 bases agree with TRBD2. V was clipped by 2 bases and J by 5 bases; unmatched bases: 15. The CDR3 is 19 amino acids. Germline loops: CDR1 KGHSH, CDR2 LQKENI. Here the CDR3 DNA reads TGTGCCAGCTCACCAATGGAACTAGCGGGGGGGCGTGACCTTCACGAGCAGTACTTC. Translating gives CASSPMELAGGRDLHEQYF. Using reference TRBV18 and TRBJ2-7 for the parts outside the CDR3, the full variable domain is NAGVMQNPRHLVRRRGQEARLRCSPMKGHSHVYWYRQLPEEGLKFMVYLQKENIIDESGMPKERFSAEFPKEGPSILRIQQVVRGDSAAYFCASSPMELAGGRDLHEQYFGPGTRLTVT.

The gene calls are TRBV2 and TRBJ2-7, with 8 bases lining up with TRBD2. The CDR3 extends over 15 amino acids. V lost 8 bases, J lost 7 bases, and 16 bases stayed unmatched. CDR1 is SNHLY and CDR2 is FYNNEI in the germline V gene. In DNA, the CDR3 is TGTGCCAGCGGAACTCCGTTTTCGGGGGGGTTAGAGCAGTACGTC. Translating gives CASGTPFSGGLEQYV.